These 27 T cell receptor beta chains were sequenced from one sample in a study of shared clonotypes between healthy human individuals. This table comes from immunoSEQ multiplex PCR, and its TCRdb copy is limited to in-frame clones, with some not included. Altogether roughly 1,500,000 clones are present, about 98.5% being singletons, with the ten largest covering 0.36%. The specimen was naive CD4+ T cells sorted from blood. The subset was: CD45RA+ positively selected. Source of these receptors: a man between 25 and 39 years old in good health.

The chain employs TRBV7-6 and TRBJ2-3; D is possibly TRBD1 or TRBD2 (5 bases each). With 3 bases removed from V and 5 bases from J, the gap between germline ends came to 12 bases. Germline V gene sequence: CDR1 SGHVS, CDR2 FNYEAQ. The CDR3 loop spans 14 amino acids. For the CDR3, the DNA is TGTGCCAGCAGCTTCACCGGGACGGTAGATACGCAGTATTTT. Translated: CASSFTGTVDTQYF. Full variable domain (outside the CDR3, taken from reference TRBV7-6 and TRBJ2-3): GAGVSQSPRYKVTKRGQDVALRCDPISGHVSLYWYRQALGQGPEFLTYFNYEAQQDKSGLPNDRFSAERPEGSISTLTIQRTEQRDSAMYRCASSFTGTVDTQYFGPGTRLTVL.

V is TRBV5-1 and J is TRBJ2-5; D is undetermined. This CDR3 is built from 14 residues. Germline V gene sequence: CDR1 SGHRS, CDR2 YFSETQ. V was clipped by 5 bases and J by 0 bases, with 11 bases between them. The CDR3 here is CASRFLPNQETQYF. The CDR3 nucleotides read TGCGCCAGCAGGTTTCTCCCAAACCAAGAGACCCAGTACTTC.

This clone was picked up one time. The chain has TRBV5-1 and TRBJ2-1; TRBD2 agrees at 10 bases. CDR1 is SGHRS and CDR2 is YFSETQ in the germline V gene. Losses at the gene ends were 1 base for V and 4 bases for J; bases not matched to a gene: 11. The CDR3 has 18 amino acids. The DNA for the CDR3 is TGCGCCAGCAGCTTGATCCCCAGATTAGCGGGAGGATACAATGAGCAGTTCTTC. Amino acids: CASSLIPRLAGGYNEQFF.

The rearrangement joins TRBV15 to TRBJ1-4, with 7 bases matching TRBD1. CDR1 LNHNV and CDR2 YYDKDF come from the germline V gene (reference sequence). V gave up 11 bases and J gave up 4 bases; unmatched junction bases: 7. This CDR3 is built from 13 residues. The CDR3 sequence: CASRTGSNEKLFF. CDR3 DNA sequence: TGTGCCTCTCGGACAGGAAGTAATGAAAAACTGTTTTTT. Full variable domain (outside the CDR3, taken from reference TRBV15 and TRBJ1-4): DAMVIQNPRYQVTQFGKPVTLSCSQTLNHNVMYWYQQKSSQAPKLLFHYYDKDFNNEADTPDNFQSRRPNTSFCFLDIRSPGLGDTAMYLCASRTGSNEKLFFGSGTQLSVL.

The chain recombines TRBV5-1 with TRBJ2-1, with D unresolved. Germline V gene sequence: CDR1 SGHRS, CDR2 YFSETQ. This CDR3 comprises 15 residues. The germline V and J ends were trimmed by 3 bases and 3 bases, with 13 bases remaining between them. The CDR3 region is CASSSDLPNYNEQFF. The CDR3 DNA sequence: TGCGCCAGCAGCTCCGACCTGCCAAACTACAATGAGCAGTTCTTC.

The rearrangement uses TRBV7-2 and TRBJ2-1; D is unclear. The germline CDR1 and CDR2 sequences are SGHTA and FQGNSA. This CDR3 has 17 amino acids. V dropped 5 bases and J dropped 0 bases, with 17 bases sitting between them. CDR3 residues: CASSVRVTFSSYNEQFF. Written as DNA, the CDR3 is TGTGCCAGCAGCGTCCGGGTAACCTTTAGCTCCTACAATGAGCAGTTCTTC.

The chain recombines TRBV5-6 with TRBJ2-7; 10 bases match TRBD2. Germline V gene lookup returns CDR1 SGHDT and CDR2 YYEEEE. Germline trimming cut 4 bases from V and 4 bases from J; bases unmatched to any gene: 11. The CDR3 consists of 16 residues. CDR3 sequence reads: CASSQRASGSWYEQYF. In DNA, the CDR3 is TGTGCCAGCAGCCAAAGAGCTAGCGGGAGTTGGTACGAGCAGTACTTC.

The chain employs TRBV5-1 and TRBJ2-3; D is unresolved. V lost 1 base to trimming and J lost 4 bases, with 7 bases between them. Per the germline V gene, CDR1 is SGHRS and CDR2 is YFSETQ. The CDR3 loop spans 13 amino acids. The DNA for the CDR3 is TGCGCCAGCAGCTTGCCGGCAGCAGATACGCAGTATTTT. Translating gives CASSLPAADTQYF.

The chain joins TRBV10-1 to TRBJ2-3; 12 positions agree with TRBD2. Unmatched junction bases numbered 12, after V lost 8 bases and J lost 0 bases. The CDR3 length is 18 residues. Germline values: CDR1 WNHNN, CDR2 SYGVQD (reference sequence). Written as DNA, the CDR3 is TGCGCCAGCTTACAGTGGCTAGCGGGAGGGCCCAGCACAGATACGCAGTATTTT. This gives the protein CASLQWLAGGPSTDTQYF.

The CDR3 nucleotides read TGTGCCAGCAGCTTTGGGTCTGGGTTCACTGAAGCTTTCTTT. This translates into CASSFGSGFTEAFF. This sequence joins TRBV7-2 and TRBJ1-1; D is ambiguous. Germline CDR1 reads SGHTA; CDR2 reads FQGNSA. This CDR3 has 14 residues. V dropped 3 bases and J dropped 4 bases, with 12 bases sitting between them.

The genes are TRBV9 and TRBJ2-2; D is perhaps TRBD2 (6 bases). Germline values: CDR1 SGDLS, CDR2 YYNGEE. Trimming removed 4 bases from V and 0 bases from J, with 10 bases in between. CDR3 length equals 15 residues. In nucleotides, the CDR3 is TGTGCCAGCAGCCGTAGCGGAACGAACACCGGGGAGCTGTTTTTT. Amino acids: CASSRSGTNTGELFF.

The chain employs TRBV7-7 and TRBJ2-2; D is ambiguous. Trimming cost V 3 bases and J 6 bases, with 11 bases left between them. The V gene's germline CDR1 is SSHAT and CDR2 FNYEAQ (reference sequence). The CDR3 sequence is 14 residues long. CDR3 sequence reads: CASSFGNLAGELFF. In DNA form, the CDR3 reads TGTGCCAGCAGCTTTGGGAATTTGGCCGGGGAGCTGTTTTTT.

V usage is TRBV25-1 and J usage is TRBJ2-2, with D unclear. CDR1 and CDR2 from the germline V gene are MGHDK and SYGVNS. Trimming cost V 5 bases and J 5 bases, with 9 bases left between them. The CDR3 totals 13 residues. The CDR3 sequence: CASSRRSTGELFF. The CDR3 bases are TGTGCCAGCAGTCGCAGGTCTACCGGGGAGCTGTTTTTT.

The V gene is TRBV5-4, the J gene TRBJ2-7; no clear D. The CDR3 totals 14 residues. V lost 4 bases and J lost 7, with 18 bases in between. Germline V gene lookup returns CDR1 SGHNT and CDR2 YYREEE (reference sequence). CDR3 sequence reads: CASSHLGLPAEQYF. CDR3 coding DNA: TGTGCCAGCAGCCACCTTGGGCTCCCCGCGGAGCAGTACTTC. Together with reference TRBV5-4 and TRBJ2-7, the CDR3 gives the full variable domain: ETGVTQSPTHLIKTRGQQVTLRCSSQSGHNTVSWYQQALGQGPQFIFQYYREEENGRGNFPPRFSGLQFPNYSSELNVNALELDDSALYLCASSHLGLPAEQYFGPGTRLTVT.

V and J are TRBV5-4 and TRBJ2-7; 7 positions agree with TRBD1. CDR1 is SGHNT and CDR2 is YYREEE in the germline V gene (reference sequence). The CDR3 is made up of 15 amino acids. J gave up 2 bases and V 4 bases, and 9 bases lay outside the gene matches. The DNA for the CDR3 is TGTGCCAGCAGCAAGAACAGGGGTGGTACCTACGAGCAGTACTTC. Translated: CASSKNRGGTYEQYF.

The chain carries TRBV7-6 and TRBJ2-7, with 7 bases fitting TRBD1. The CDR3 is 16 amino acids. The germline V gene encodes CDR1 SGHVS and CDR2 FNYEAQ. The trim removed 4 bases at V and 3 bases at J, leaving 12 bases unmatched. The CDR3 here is CASSSRTGTEFYEQYF. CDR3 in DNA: TGTGCCAGCAGCTCCAGAACCGGGACAGAGTTCTACGAGCAGTACTTC.

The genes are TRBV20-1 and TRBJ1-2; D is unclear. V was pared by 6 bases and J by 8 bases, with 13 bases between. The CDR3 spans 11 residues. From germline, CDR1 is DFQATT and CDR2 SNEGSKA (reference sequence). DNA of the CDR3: TGCAGTGCCCGCGTTAGCACCGGCTACACCTTC. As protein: CSARVSTGYTF.

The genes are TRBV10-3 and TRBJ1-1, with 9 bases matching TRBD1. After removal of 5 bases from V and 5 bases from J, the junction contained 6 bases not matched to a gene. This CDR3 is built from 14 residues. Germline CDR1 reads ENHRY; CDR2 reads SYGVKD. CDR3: CAISSQGAGTEAFF. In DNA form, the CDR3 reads TGTGCCATCAGTTCACAGGGGGCAGGGACTGAAGCTTTCTTT.

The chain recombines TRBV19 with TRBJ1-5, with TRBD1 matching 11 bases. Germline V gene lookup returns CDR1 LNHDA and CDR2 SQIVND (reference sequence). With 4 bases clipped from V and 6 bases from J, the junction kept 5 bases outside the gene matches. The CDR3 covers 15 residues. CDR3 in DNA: TGTGCCAGTAGTACCGGGACAGGGGGTCTTCAGCCCCAGCATTTT. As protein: CASSTGTGGLQPQHF.

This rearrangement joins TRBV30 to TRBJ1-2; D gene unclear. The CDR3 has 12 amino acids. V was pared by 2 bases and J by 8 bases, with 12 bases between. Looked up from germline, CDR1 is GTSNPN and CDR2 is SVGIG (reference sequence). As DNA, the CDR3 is TGTGCCTGGAGTCCGAATATGGACGGCTACACCTTC. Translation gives CAWSPNMDGYTF. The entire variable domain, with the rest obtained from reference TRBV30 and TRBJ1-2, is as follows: SQTIHQWPATLVQPVGSPLSLECTVEGTSNPNLYWYRQAAGRGLQLLFYSVGIGQISSEVPQNLSASRPQDRQFILSSKKLLLSDSGFYLCAWSPNMDGYTFGSGTRLTVV.

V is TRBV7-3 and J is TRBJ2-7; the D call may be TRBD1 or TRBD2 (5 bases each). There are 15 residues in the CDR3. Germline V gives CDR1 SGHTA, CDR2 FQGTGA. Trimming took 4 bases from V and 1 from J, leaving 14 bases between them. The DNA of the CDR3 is TGTGCCAGCAGCTCTTCCGGGACGGATTCCTACGAGCAGTACTTC. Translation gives CASSSSGTDSYEQYF.

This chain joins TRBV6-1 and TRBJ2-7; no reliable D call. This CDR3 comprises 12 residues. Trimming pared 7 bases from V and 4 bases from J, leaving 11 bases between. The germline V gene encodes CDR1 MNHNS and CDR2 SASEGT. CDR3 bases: TGTGCCAGCACCTCACTCGGGTACGAGCAGTACTTC. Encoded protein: CASTSLGYEQYF.

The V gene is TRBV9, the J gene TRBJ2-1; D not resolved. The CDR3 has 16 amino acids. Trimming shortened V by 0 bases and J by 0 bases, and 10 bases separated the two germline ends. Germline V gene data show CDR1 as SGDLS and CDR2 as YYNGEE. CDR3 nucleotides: TGTGCCAGCAGCGTAGATTCCGGTCTCTCCTACAATGAGCAGTTCTTC. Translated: CASSVDSGLSYNEQFF.

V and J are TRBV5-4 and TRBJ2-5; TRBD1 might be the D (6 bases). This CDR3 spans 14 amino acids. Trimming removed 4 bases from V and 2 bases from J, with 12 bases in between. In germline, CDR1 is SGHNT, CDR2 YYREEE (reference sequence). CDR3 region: CASSAGQMQETQYF. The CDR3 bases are TGTGCCAGCAGCGCCGGACAGATGCAAGAGACCCAGTACTTC.

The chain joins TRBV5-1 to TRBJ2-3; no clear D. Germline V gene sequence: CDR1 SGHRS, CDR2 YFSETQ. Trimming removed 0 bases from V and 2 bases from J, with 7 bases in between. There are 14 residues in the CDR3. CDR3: CASSLALVTDTQYF. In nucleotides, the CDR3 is TGCGCCAGCAGCTTGGCCTTGGTCACAGATACGCAGTATTTT.

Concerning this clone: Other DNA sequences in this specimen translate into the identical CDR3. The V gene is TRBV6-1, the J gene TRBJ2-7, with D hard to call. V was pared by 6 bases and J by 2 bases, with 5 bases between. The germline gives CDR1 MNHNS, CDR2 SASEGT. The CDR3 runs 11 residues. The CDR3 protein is CASRGAYEQYF. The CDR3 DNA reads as TGTGCCAGCAGGGGTGCCTACGAGCAGTACTTC.

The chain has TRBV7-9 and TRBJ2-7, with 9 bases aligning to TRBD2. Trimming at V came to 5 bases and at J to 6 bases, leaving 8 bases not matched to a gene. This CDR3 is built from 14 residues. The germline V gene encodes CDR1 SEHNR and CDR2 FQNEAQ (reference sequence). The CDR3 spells CASSSLAGGLEQYF. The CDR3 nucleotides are TGTGCCAGCAGCAGCCTGGCGGGAGGGCTCGAGCAGTACTTC.